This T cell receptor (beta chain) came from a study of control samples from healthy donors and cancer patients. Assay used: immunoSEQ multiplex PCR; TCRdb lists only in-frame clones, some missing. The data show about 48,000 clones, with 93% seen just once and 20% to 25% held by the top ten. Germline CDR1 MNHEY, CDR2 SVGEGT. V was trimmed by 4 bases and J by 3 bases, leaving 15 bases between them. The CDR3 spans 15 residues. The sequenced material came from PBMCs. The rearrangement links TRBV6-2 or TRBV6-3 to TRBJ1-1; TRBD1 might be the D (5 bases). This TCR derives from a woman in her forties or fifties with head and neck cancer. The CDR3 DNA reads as TGTGCCAGCAGTTCCTATGGACAAGGGGACACTGAAGCTTTCTTT. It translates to CASSSYGQGDTEAFF.